This entry describes one T cell receptor (beta chain). This sample is drawn from a study of blood T cell repertoires in COVID-19. Study-wide background: Specimens from acute and convalescent COVID-19 originated in the United States, Italy and Spain. The analysed material was cDNA or gDNA that came from T cells, B-cell-depleted T cells, or PBMCs.

In the original processing: Amplifying reference gene primers gave estimates of nucleated cell counts. TCRdb's copy holds only in-frame clones and misses some; the assay was immunoSEQ multiplex PCR. The V and J calls and clone size come from that table; D and trimming were worked out from the DNA. The sample holds under 250,000 clones, 86% seen once. Germline-derived CDR1 and CDR2 are MGHRA and YSYEKL. The V and J ends lost 1 base and 3 bases respectively, with 12 bases between them. This CDR3 has 16 amino acids. This TCR was sampled from a woman aged 60-75 years who had recovered from COVID-19. This chain connects TRBV4-1 to TRBJ1-4; no reliable D call. Sequenced material: peripheral blood. The chain's CDR3 is CASSQGSNLANEKLFF. CDR3 nucleotide sequence: TGCGCCAGCAGCCAAGGGTCTAACCTTGCTAATGAAAAACTGTTTTTT.